The 6 T cell receptor beta chains in this list originate from one sample, sequenced in a study of T-cell reconstitution after alpha-beta-depleted transplantation in children. It was with unique molecular identifiers that the TCRbeta library was prepared. TCRdb reanalysed the PCR reads using MiXCR and keeps one entry per CDR3 protein. The sample contains around 400,000 distinct CDR3 sequences, about a fifth of which appear only once. Here the sequenced sample was PBMCs from the stem cell graft donor, taken from the stem cell graft. The source is a human donor who donated a stem cell graft to a child with acute myeloid leukemia.

The chain has TRBV4-1 and TRBJ2-5; 7 bases line up with TRBD1. Germline V gives CDR1 MGHRA, CDR2 YSYEKL. The CDR3 is made up of 15 amino acids. V dropped 0 bases and J dropped 5; count of bases not matched to a gene: 6. In DNA, the CDR3 is TGCGCCAGCAGCCAAGATAGGGGGCTTTTGGAGACCCAGTACTTC. This codes for CASSQDRGLLETQYF.

The chain links TRBV28 to TRBJ2-7; no clear D. This CDR3 has 12 residues. V was shortened by 5 bases and J by 4 bases, with 9 bases between the two germline ends. Germline V gene data show CDR1 as MDHEN and CDR2 as SYDVKM. The CDR3 spells CASSTNLYEQYF. The CDR3, as DNA: TGTGCCAGCAGTACGAACCTTTACGAGCAGTACTTC.

This chain links TRBV29-1 with TRBJ2-1; D gene uncertain. The V gene lost 6 bases and the J gene lost 7 bases, with 10 bases spanning the gap. This CDR3 spans 11 amino acids. CDR1 is SQVTM and CDR2 is ANQGSEA in the germline V gene. This CDR3 is CSVATWNEQFF. Here the CDR3 DNA reads TGCAGCGTCGCAACCTGGAATGAGCAGTTCTTC.

The chain couples TRBV28 to TRBJ1-2; unclear D gene. The CDR3 extends over 13 amino acids. Germline V gives CDR1 MDHEN, CDR2 SYDVKM. Trimming took off 6 bases at V and 4 bases at J, with 12 bases between the two ends. The DNA of the CDR3 is TGTGCCAGCAGCCTTTATAGGAGCTATGGCTACACCTTC. Protein product: CASSLYRSYGYTF.

The chain employs TRBV5-1 and TRBJ2-3; a possible D gene is TRBD2 (5 bases). Trimming stripped 6 bases from V and 2 bases from J, with 13 bases between. CDR1 is SGHRS, CDR2 YFSETQ, per germline. The CDR3 spans 14 residues. The CDR3 sequence: CASMDGGHTDTQYF. The CDR3 DNA is TGCGCCAGCATGGACGGCGGGCACACAGATACGCAGTATTTT.

This clonotype appeared a few times. V gene TRBV20-1 combines with J gene TRBJ2-7, with TRBD2 matching over 8 bases. Trimming took 5 bases from V and 2 from J; bases not matched to a gene: 8. CDR1 is DFQATT, CDR2 SNEGSKA, per germline (reference sequence). This CDR3 spans 14 amino acids. This CDR3 reads CSAPVTSDPYEQYF. In DNA form, the CDR3 reads TGCAGTGCTCCAGTGACTAGCGACCCCTACGAGCAGTACTTC.